Sequencing of this TCR beta chain was carried out in a study of brain T cells in children with intractable seizures. V gave up 3 bases and J gave up 1 base, with 12 bases separating them. This CDR3 is built from 15 residues. Per germline, CDR1 MNHEY and CDR2 SMNVEV (reference sequence). The protocol was immunoSEQ multiplex PCR, while the TCRdb copy is restricted to in-frame clones and leaves out a portion. The table includes some 62,000 clones, more than 95% detected once. This sequence originates from a boy in the first two years of life with focal cortical dysplasia and intractable seizures. Specimen: peripheral blood, collected at surgery. The rearrangement joins TRBV27 to TRBJ1-1; weak D call: TRBD1 (5 bases). CDR3 sequence: CASSFTGPANTEAFF. Written as DNA, the CDR3 is TGTGCCAGCAGTTTTACGGGGCCCGCGAACACTGAAGCTTTCTTT.